The present T cell receptor (beta chain) was sequenced within a study of T-cell memory formation after mild COVID-19 (dated by TCRdb to about 2021). Regarding the research as a whole: TCR sequence clusters from the two donors were largely donor specific. Longitudinal TCRalpha and TCRbeta repertoire sequencing tracked T-cell clones expanding and contracting after mild COVID-19 in two donors. The cohort was made up of two young adult volunteers, one female and one male, who were previously healthy. The paper as a whole reports these results and caveats: Clones contracting from day 15 to 85 had balanced CD4/CD8 phenotypes, while a second wave expanding from day 15 to 37 was biased towards CD4+. The detection of some responding clones in pre-infection memory suggests that pre-existing cross-reactive memory T cells joined the SARS-CoV-2 response. Contracting CD4+ clones were found mainly in CM and EM memory subsets, while CD8+ clones were enriched in EMRA. SARS-CoV-2 specificity of the second-wave clones peaking on day 37 was not confirmed. The study covered only two mild cases, and larger cohorts including severe cases with pre-infection samples were considered necessary.

The listed sequencing device is Illumina NovaSeq 6000. cDNA libraries for TCRalpha and TCRbeta were prepared by 5'RACE using constant-segment primers, with sample barcodes and unique molecular identifiers added. RNA was extracted from every sample with Trizol reagent. Libraries were amplified in two PCR steps, with a second sample barcode and Illumina TruSeq adapters added in the second step. The libraries were sequenced on an Illumina NovaSeq using 2 x 150 bp paired-end reads. The authors' analysis ran thus. The reads were demultiplexed and collapsed into UMI-guided consensus sequences using migec v1.2.7. Using mixcr v2.1.11, the UMI consensuses were aligned to TRA and TRB V and J templates and assembled into clonotypes. Expanded or contracted clonotypes were those called significant by both edgeR and NoisET, with noise models trained on biological replicates. edgeR calls used a false discovery rate-adjusted p below 0.01 and a log2 fold-change threshold of 1. As an exploratory analysis of dynamics, PCA with hierarchical clustering was applied to max-normalized trajectories of the 1000 most abundant clonotypes. Separately sequenced CD4+ and CD8+ repertoires were used to assign a CD4 or CD8 phenotype to each responding clone. Starting from the raw public reads, TCRdb applied fastp trimming at Q25, assembled clones with MiXCR and retained in-frame beta chains. All rows with the same CDR3 protein become a single entry with the most common DNA and genes. The V and J calls follow TCRdb's processing rather than the paper's. The sample profile shows some 31,000 distinct CDR3 sequences; 9.5% to 15% of them were found once. The ten largest clones represent 13% to 15% of the sample.

PBMCs were isolated by Ficoll-Paque density gradient centrifugation. From its cysteine to its phenylalanine, the CDR3 spans 12 amino acids. The CDR3 DNA has 36 bases and is translated from base 1. Based on the germline V gene, the CDR1 and CDR2 sequences are SGHRS and YFSETQ. V drops 4 bases and J drops 11 bases, leaving 15 bases in between. Many counts were recorded for this clonotype. The target of this receptor is not known. No base quality information exists; no much larger clone differs at one position. The source of this sequence is an adult woman who had mild COVID-19 (a few samples of this study predate the infection). The sample titles of this study are shuffled in the database, so cell type and time point are left out; the donor was told from shared clones. In this chain, TRBV5-1 is recombined with TRBJ1-1; the best D guess is TRBD1, with 5 bases matching. What was sequenced was PBMCs or a T cell subset sorted from them (not recorded which). The CDR3 protein sequence reads: CASSAGHQFAFF. The bases read TGCGCCAGCAGCGCTGGACATCAATTTGCTTTCTTT.